This TCR beta chain was sequenced for a study of CD8 T cells in ankylosing spondylitis. This clonotype occurred many times. Its antigen is as yet unknown. Using quantitative 5'-RACE with molecular barcodes, the authors made TCR beta libraries. TCRdb reprocessed the 5' RACE reads via MiXCR and lists one record per CDR3 protein. The data contain roughly 69,000 distinct CDR3 sequences, over 4% of them singletons. Study-wide findings and caveats: Disease-linked clones reportedly showed significant enrichment in matched ankylosing spondylitis synovial fluid. Seemingly distinctive of ankylosing spondylitis blood was a TCR beta motif formed by eight highly homologous variants. Past research had described some motif variants in reactive arthritis synovial fluid and blood.

Germline CDR1 is SGHTA and CDR2 is FQGNSA. The CDR3 loop spans 15 amino acids. Trimming took 5 bases from V and 3 from J; bases not matched to a gene: 10. This clonotype was obtained from a male donor with ankylosing spondylitis or in good health (not recorded which). Sample: blood, either unsorted or a sorted T cell fraction (not recorded which). This rearrangement joins TRBV7-2 to TRBJ2-7; 7 bases map to TRBD1. The CDR3 is CASSPPGQKFYEQYF. The CDR3 DNA reads TGTGCCAGCAGCCCACCGGGACAGAAGTTCTACGAGCAGTACTTC. Full variable domain (remainder filled in from reference TRBV7-2 and TRBJ2-7): GAGVSQSPSNKVTEKGKDVELRCDPISGHTALYWYRQSLGQGLEFLIYFQGNSAPDKSGLPSDRFSAERTGGSVSTLTIQRTQQEDSAVYLCASSPPGQKFYEQYFGPGTRLTVT.